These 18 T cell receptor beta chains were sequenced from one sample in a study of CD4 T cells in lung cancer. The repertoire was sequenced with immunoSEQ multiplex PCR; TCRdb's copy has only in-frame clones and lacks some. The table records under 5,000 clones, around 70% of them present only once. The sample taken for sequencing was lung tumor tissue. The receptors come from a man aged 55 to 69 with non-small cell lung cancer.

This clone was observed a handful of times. The DNA of the CDR3 is TGCGCCAGCAGCCTTCCGGGACAGAGGCCTGGGGCTTTCTTT. It encodes CASSLPGQRPGAFF. This chain joins TRBV4-1 and TRBJ1-1; 7 nucleotides line up with TRBD1. With 4 bases clipped from V and 11 bases from J, the junction kept 13 bases outside the gene matches. The CDR3 is 14 amino acids. Germline V gene data show CDR1 as MGHRA and CDR2 as YSYEKL.

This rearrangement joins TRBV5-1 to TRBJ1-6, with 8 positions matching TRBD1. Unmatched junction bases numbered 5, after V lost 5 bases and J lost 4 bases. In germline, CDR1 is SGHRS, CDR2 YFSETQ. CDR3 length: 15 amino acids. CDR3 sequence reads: CASSPDRVYNSPLHF. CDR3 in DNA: TGCGCCAGCAGTCCGGACAGGGTTTATAATTCACCCCTCCACTTT.

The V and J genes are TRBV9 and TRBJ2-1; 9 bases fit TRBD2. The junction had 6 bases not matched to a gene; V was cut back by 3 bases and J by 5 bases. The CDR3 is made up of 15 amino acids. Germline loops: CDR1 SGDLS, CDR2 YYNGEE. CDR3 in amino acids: CASSGSGSLNNEQFF. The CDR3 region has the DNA TGTGCCAGCAGCGGTAGCGGGAGTCTTAACAATGAGCAGTTCTTC. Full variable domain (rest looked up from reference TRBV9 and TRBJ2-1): DSGVTQTPKHLITATGQRVTLRCSPRSGDLSVYWYQQSLDQGLQFLIQYYNGEERAKGNILERFSAQQFPDLHSELNLSSLELGDSALYFCASSGSGSLNNEQFFGPGTRLTVL.

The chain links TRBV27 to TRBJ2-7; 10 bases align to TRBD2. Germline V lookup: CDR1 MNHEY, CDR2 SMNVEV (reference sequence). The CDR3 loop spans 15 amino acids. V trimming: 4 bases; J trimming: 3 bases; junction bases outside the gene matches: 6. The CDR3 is CASSSRTSGSYEQYF. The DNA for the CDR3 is TGTGCCAGCAGTTCCCGGACTAGCGGAAGCTACGAGCAGTACTTC.

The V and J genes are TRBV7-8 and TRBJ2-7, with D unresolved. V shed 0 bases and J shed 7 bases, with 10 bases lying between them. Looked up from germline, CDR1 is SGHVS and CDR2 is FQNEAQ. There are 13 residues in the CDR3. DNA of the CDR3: TGTGCCAGCAGCTTAGCGAGTTCGTCGGAGCAGTACTTC. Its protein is CASSLASSSEQYF.

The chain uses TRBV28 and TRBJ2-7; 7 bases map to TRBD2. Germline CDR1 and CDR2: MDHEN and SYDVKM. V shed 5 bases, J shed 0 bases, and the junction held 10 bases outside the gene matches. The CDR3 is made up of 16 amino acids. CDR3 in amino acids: CASSPFGGTTSYEQYF. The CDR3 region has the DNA TGTGCCAGCAGTCCTTTCGGCGGGACTACCTCCTACGAGCAGTACTTC.

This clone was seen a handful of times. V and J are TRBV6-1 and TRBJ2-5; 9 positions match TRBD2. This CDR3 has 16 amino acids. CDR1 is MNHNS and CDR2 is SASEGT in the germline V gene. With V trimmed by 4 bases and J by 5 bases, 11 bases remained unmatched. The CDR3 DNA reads TGTGCCAGCAGTGCGGTCGCGGGAGGGGGGTCGGAGACCCAGTACTTC. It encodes CASSAVAGGGSETQYF.

The CDR3 DNA sequence: TGCGCCAGCAGCTTGGAGGTTAGCGGGAACATTCAGTACTTC. This encodes CASSLEVSGNIQYF. This chain uses TRBV5-1 with TRBJ2-4, with TRBD2 identical over 7 bases. V was clipped by 0 bases and J by 7 bases; unmatched bases: 4. The CDR3 is 14 residues long. In germline, CDR1 is SGHRS, CDR2 YFSETQ.

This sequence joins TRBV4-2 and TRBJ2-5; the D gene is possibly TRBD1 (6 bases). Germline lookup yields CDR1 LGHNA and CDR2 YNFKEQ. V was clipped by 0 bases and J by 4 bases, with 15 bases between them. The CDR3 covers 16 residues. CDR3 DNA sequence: TGTGCCAGCAGCCAAGATGGAGTGAAACAGGGAGAGACCCAGTACTTC. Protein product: CASSQDGVKQGETQYF.

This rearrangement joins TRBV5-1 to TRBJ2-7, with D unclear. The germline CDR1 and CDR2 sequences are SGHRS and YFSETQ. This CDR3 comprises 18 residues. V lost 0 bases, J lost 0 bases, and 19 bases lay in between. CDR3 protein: CASSLGPPGAWSSYEQYV. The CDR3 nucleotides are TGCGCCAGCAGCTTGGGTCCACCCGGCGCTTGGAGCTCCTACGAGCAGTACGTC.

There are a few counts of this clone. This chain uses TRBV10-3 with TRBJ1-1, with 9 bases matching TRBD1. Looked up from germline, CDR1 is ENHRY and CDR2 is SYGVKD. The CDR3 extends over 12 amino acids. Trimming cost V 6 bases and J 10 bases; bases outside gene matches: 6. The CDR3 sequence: CAISEQGASAFF. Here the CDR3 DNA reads TGTGCCATCAGCGAACAGGGGGCGTCAGCTTTCTTT.

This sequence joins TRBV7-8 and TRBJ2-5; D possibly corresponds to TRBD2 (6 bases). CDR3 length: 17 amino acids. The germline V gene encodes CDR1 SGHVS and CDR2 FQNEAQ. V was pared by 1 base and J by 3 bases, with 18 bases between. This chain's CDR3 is CASSLVPALSGEETQYF. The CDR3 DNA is TGTGCCAGCAGCTTAGTGCCGGCGCTGTCGGGGGAAGAGACCCAGTACTTC.

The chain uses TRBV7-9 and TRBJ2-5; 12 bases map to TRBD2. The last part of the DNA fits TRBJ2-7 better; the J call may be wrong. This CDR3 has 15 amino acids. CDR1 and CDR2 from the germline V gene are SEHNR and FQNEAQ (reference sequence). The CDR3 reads CASSSPGLAGYEQYF. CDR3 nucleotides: TGTGCCAGCAGTTCTCCGGGACTAGCGGGCTACGAGCAGTACTTC.

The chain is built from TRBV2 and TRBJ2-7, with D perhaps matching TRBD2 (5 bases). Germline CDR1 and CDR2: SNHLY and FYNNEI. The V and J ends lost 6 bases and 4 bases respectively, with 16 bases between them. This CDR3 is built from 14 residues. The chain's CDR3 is CASRGAERRYEQYF. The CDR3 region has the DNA TGTGCCAGCAGGGGAGCGGAGCGCCGTTACGAGCAGTACTTC.

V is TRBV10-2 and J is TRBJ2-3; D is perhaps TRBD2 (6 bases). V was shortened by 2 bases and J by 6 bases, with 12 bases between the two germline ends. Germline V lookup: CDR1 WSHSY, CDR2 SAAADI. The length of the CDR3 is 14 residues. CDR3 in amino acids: CASSEDSGRDTQYF. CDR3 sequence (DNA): TGCGCCAGCAGTGAGGATAGCGGTCGGGATACGCAGTATTTT.

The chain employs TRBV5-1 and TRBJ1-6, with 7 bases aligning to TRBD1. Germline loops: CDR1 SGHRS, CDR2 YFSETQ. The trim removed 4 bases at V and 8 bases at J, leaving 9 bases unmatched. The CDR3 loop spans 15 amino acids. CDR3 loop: CASSLGQNQYSPLHF. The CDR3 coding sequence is TGCGCCAGCAGCCTGGGACAGAATCAATATTCACCCCTCCACTTT.

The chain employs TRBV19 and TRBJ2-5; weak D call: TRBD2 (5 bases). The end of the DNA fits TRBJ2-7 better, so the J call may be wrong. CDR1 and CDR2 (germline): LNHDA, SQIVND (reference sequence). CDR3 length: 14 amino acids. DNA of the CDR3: TGTGCCAGTAGTATTGGGCCCCTAGCATACGAGCAGTACTTC. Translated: CASSIGPLAYEQYF.

The CDR3 nucleotides are TGTGCCAGCAGGGCCCGCCCCCAGGGGAATCAGCCCCAGCATTTT. Protein: CASRARPQGNQPQHF. V is TRBV2 and J is TRBJ1-5; TRBD1 might be the D (6 bases). Germline loops: CDR1 SNHLY, CDR2 FYNNEI. The CDR3 sequence is 15 residues long. The V and J ends lost 6 bases and 4 bases respectively, with 16 bases between them.